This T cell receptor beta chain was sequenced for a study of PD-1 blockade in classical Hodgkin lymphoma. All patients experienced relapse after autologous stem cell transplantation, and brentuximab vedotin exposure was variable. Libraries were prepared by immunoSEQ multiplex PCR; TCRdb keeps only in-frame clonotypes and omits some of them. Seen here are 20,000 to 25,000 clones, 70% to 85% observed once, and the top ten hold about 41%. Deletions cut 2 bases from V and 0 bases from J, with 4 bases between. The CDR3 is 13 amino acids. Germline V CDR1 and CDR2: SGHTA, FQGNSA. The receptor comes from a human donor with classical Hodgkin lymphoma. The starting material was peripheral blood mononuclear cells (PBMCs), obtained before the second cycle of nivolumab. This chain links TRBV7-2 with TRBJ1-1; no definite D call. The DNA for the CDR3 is TGTGCCAGCAGCTTAACCATGAACACTGAAGCTTTCTTT. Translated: CASSLTMNTEAFF. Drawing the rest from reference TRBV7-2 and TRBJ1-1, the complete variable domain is GAGVSQSPSNKVTEKGKDVELRCDPISGHTALYWYRQSLGQGLEFLIYFQGNSAPDKSGLPSDRFSAERTGGSVSTLTIQRTQQEDSAVYLCASSLTMNTEAFFGQGTRLTVV.